These 25 T cell receptor beta chains were sequenced from one sample in a study of T cell responses to AZD1222 COVID-19 vaccine. TCRdb's table, derived via immunoSEQ multiplex PCR, lists solely in-frame clones and lacks some. This table has 130,000 to 150,000 clones, approximately 90% appearing once. The material was peripheral blood, obtained 28 days after the second AZD1222 dose. The source of these receptors is an adult who received the AZD1222 COVID-19 vaccine.

The CDR3 here is CASSELGIRGYTF. CDR3 nucleotide sequence: TGTGCCAGCAGTGAGTTGGGCATAAGGGGCTACACCTTC. The V call is TRBV2, the J call TRBJ1-2, with D hard to call. Germline loops: CDR1 SNHLY, CDR2 FYNNEI. The CDR3 has 13 residues. V lost 3 bases and J lost 8, with 13 bases in between.

The chain couples TRBV7-3 to TRBJ1-2, with D possibly TRBD1 on 5 matching bases. V gave up 0 bases and J gave up 4 bases, with 12 bases separating them. Germline V gene data show CDR1 as SGHTA and CDR2 as FQGTGA. CDR3 size: 15 residues. The CDR3 DNA is TGTGCCAGCAGCTTAACTACCACAGGAGTCTATGGCTACACCTTC. This translates into CASSLTTTGVYGYTF. The variable domain in full, completed from reference TRBV7-3 and TRBJ1-2, reads GAGVSQTPSNKVTEKGKYVELRCDPISGHTALYWYRQSLGQGPEFLIYFQGTGAADDSGLPNDRFFAVRPEGSVSTLKIQRTERGDSAVYLCASSLTTTGVYGYTFGSGTRLTVV.

This rearrangement joins TRBV5-1 to TRBJ1-2, with 8 bases lining up with TRBD1. Germline loops: CDR1 SGHRS, CDR2 YFSETQ. V shed 4 bases and J 2 bases; nucleotides not matched to a gene: 4. CDR3 length equals 14 residues. The CDR3 DNA is TGCGCCAGCAGCGACAGGGGCCTGAACTATGGCTACACCTTC. Translated, it gives CASSDRGLNYGYTF.

The chain carries TRBV7-3 and TRBJ2-5; D uncertain. V gave up 8 bases and J gave up 3 bases, with 7 bases separating them. Germline V gene lookup returns CDR1 SGHTA and CDR2 FQGTGA. This CDR3 has 11 residues. CDR3 protein: CASQRKETQYF. DNA of the CDR3: TGTGCCAGCCAGCGCAAAGAGACCCAGTACTTC.

V gene TRBV28 combines with J gene TRBJ1-2; D unresolved. The V end lost 5 bases, the J end lost 8 bases, and 12 bases lay between the germline ends. Germline CDR1 and CDR2: MDHEN and SYDVKM. The CDR3 is made up of 12 amino acids. CDR3 sequence: CASSRAGSGYTF. CDR3 DNA sequence: TGTGCCAGCAGTCGGGCGGGCTCCGGCTACACCTTC.

The chain has TRBV18 and TRBJ1-6; 7 nucleotides agree with TRBD1. The CDR3 has 16 residues. The V segment lost 3 bases and the J segment 3 bases; nucleotides outside the gene matches: 5. Germline V gene lookup returns CDR1 KGHSH and CDR2 LQKENI. CDR3 bases: TGTGCCAGCTCACCCAGGGACAGAGGCTATAATTCACCCCTCCACTTT. This sequence encodes CASSPRDRGYNSPLHF.

This clone was detected only a few times. The CDR3 DNA sequence: TGTGCCAGCAGCCCCGGCGGGGATTCTGGAAACACCATATATTTT. Encoded protein: CASSPGGDSGNTIYF. V and J are TRBV9 and TRBJ1-3; D gene uncertain. The CDR3 is 15 residues long. V gave up 4 bases and J gave up 1 base, with 12 bases separating them. Germline V gives CDR1 SGDLS, CDR2 YYNGEE.

The rearrangement links TRBV3-1 (or the pseudogene TRBV3-2) to TRBJ2-7, with D perhaps matching TRBD2 (6 bases). Germline V gene lookup returns CDR1 LGHDT and CDR2 YNNKEL (reference sequence). This CDR3 is 16 amino acids long. V shed 4 bases and J shed 2 bases, with 18 bases lying between them. In nucleotides, the CDR3 is TGTGCCAGCAGCCTCCTGGGGGGTCAGGAAGCCTACGAGCAGTACTTC. This encodes CASSLLGGQEAYEQYF.

V gene TRBV30 combines with J gene TRBJ2-3, with TRBD2 identical over 9 bases. Germline trimming cut 1 base from V and 9 bases from J; bases unmatched to any gene: 11. Germline V CDR1 and CDR2: GTSNPN, SVGIG (reference sequence). The CDR3 has 15 amino acids. CDR3 sequence reads: CAWSGTVAGAGTQYF. As DNA, the CDR3 is TGTGCCTGGAGTGGGACTGTAGCGGGAGCAGGAACGCAGTATTTT. Supplemented by reference TRBV30 and TRBJ2-3, the full variable domain reads SQTIHQWPATLVQPVGSPLSLECTVEGTSNPNLYWYRQAAGRGLQLLFYSVGIGQISSEVPQNLSASRPQDRQFILSSKKLLLSDSGFYLCAWSGTVAGAGTQYFGPGTRLTVL.

The rearrangement uses TRBV5-4 and TRBJ2-7, with 7 bases matching TRBD1. This CDR3 is 16 amino acids long. The germline CDR1 and CDR2 sequences are SGHNT and YYREEE (reference sequence). After removal of 3 bases from V and 6 bases from J, the junction contained 15 bases not matched to a gene. The CDR3 DNA sequence: TGTGCCAGCAGCTCGAGAAGGACAGGAGAAAGCTCCGAGCAGTACTTC. It encodes CASSSRRTGESSEQYF.

This sequence joins TRBV29-1 and TRBJ2-7; D may be TRBD2 (5 bases). Between the trimmed V and J ends, which lost 7 bases and 6 bases, there was a span of 16 bases. CDR1 and CDR2 from the germline V gene are SQVTM and ANQGSEA. The CDR3 contains 12 residues. The CDR3 spells CSAWTRAGEQYF. CDR3 coding DNA: TGCAGCGCCTGGACCCGGGCGGGCGAGCAGTACTTC.

This clone occurred once. This chain connects TRBV6-5 to TRBJ2-7; D is possibly TRBD2 (7 bases). The V gene lost 7 bases and the J gene lost 3 bases, with 19 bases spanning the gap. Germline CDR1 MNHEY, CDR2 SVGAGI. The CDR3 length is 15 residues. The CDR3 sequence: CASTLWGGVGYEQYF. CDR3 DNA: TGTGCCAGCACCCTGTGGGGGGGCGTAGGCTACGAGCAGTACTTC.

The chain recombines TRBV4-1 with TRBJ2-5; D is perhaps TRBD1 (6 bases). Germline V gene data show CDR1 as MGHRA and CDR2 as YSYEKL. CDR3 length: 15 amino acids. Trimming cost V 1 base and J 6 bases, with 15 bases left between them. CDR3 sequence (DNA): TGCGCCAGCAGCCAAGTGGACAGCCAGGGTCAGACCCAGTACTTC. It is translated as CASSQVDSQGQTQYF.

This clone was found once. The CDR3 sequence: CASSKTGGAEAFF. The DNA of the CDR3 is TGTGCCAGCAGTAAGACAGGGGGGGCTGAAGCTTTCTTT. This chain links TRBV12-3 or TRBV12-4 with TRBJ1-1, with TRBD1 matching 9 bases. The CDR3 sequence is 13 residues long. The V segment lost 5 bases and the J segment 6 bases; nucleotides outside the gene matches: 4.

V usage is TRBV7-9 and J usage is TRBJ2-3, with TRBD2 identical over 14 bases. With V trimmed by 10 bases and J by 4 bases, 4 bases remained unmatched. The CDR3 has 14 amino acids. CDR1 is SEHNR and CDR2 is FQNEAQ in the germline V gene (reference sequence). In DNA form, the CDR3 reads TGTGCCACCGCGACTAGCGGGGGGGCAGATACGCAGTATTTT. It is translated as CATATSGGADTQYF.

The chain recombines TRBV18 with TRBJ2-3, with TRBD1 as a possible D gene (6 bases). The length of the CDR3 is 18 residues. In germline, CDR1 is KGHSH, CDR2 LQKENI. The V and J ends lost 5 bases and 2 bases respectively, with 23 bases between them. CDR3 nucleotides: TGTGCCAGCTCAAAACAGCCAGGGGCCACCACCCTCACAGATACGCAGTATTTT. This translates into CASSKQPGATTLTDTQYF.

V gene TRBV9 combines with J gene TRBJ1-2; D is unclear. Trimming took 0 bases from V and 4 from J, leaving 13 bases between them. The CDR3 loop spans 15 amino acids. Germline V gene data show CDR1 as SGDLS and CDR2 as YYNGEE. The CDR3 DNA sequence: TGTGCCAGCAGCGTAGCTCGGGAGGCTACCTATGGCTACACCTTC. Translated, it gives CASSVAREATYGYTF. The variable domain in full, completed from reference TRBV9 and TRBJ1-2, reads DSGVTQTPKHLITATGQRVTLRCSPRSGDLSVYWYQQSLDQGLQFLIQYYNGEERAKGNILERFSAQQFPDLHSELNLSSLELGDSALYFCASSVAREATYGYTFGSGTRLTVV.

This clone was seen a handful of times. The V gene is TRBV18, the J gene TRBJ1-1; TRBD1 aligns across 8 bases. Trimming cost V 3 bases and J 3 bases; bases outside gene matches: 9. The CDR3 extends over 16 amino acids. Germline lookup yields CDR1 KGHSH and CDR2 LQKENI. CDR3 region: CASSPKTGASYTEAFF. The CDR3 region has the DNA TGTGCCAGCTCACCTAAGACAGGGGCGTCGTACACTGAAGCTTTCTTT.

V usage is TRBV10-2 and J usage is TRBJ1-6, with a possible D match to TRBD1 (5 bases). Trimming removed 2 bases from V and 7 bases from J, with 12 bases in between. Germline V gene lookup returns CDR1 WSHSY and CDR2 SAAADI. CDR3 length: 15 amino acids. The CDR3 loop is CASSENAGKNSPLHF. In DNA form, the CDR3 reads TGCGCCAGCAGTGAGAACGCAGGGAAAAATTCACCCCTCCACTTT.

The chain recombines TRBV7-9 with TRBJ2-7; D is uncertain. Trimming removed 5 bases at V and 5 bases at J, with 10 bases between. CDR1 and CDR2 from the germline V gene are SEHNR and FQNEAQ (reference sequence). CDR3 length: 12 amino acids. The CDR3 coding sequence is TGTGCCAGCAGCCCATCTCACAACGAGCAGTACTTC. Its translation is CASSPSHNEQYF.

The CDR3 DNA reads as TGTGCCAGCAGACCCCAGAAGGGAGATGGAAACACCATATATTTT. It specifies CASRPQKGDGNTIYF. The chain couples TRBV7-9 to TRBJ1-3; D gene uncertain. The germline V gene encodes CDR1 SEHNR and CDR2 FQNEAQ (reference sequence). The CDR3 spans 15 residues. Trimming cost V 6 bases and J 3 bases, with 15 bases left between them.

The rearrangement uses TRBV5-1 and TRBJ1-5; D not certain. The CDR3 extends over 15 amino acids. Germline assignment: CDR1 SGHRS and CDR2 YFSETQ. Trimming shortened V by 4 bases and J by 0 bases, and 11 bases separated the two germline ends. Here the CDR3 DNA reads TGCGCCAGCAGCCCGGATCATAATAGCAATCAGCCCCAGCATTTT. Its protein is CASSPDHNSNQPQHF.

V gene TRBV3-1 (or the pseudogene TRBV3-2) combines with J gene TRBJ1-1; no firm D call. CDR1 and CDR2 (germline): LGHDT, YNNKEL (reference sequence). V gave up 5 bases and J gave up 3 bases, with 13 bases separating them. The CDR3 extends over 14 amino acids. Here the CDR3 reads CASSARLEDTEAFF. The CDR3 region has the DNA TGTGCCAGCAGCGCCAGGTTGGAGGACACTGAAGCTTTCTTT.

This clone has only one observation. The J gene is TRBJ1-3, the V gene TRBV6-5; D unclear. Germline V CDR1 and CDR2: MNHEY, SVGAGI. The CDR3 loop spans 16 amino acids. Trimming removed 4 bases from V and 0 bases from J, with 13 bases in between. The chain's CDR3 is CASSSPRIVSGNTIYF. The CDR3 nucleotides read TGTGCCAGCAGTTCCCCCAGAATTGTCTCTGGAAACACCATATATTTT.

This chain connects TRBV19 to TRBJ2-3; TRBD1 matches 8 bases. The ends lost 2 bases at V and 3 bases at J; junction bases unmatched: 7. Germline CDR1 is LNHDA and CDR2 is SQIVND (reference sequence). CDR3 length equals 16 residues. CDR3 coding DNA: TGTGCCAGTAGTATAAGGACAGGGAAAGCGACAGATACGCAGTATTTT. Its translation: CASSIRTGKATDTQYF.